These 5 T cell receptor beta chains originate from one sample sequenced in a study of cytomegalovirus exposure and HLA in healthy donors. The PCR made use of 60 Vbeta and 13 Jbeta primers. The method was immunoSEQ multiplex PCR; TCRdb's version includes in-frame clones alone and lacks a portion of them. The sample records more than 100,000 clones, around nine tenths being singletons. Material for sequencing was PBMCs. These receptors were taken from a woman aged 25 to 45 in good health and CMV-seronegative.

V usage is TRBV4-1 and J usage is TRBJ1-2; tentatively, D is TRBD1 (5 bases). This CDR3 comprises 15 residues. Trimming took off 0 bases at V and 7 bases at J, with 15 bases between the two ends. Germline V gene data show CDR1 as MGHRA and CDR2 as YSYEKL. This CDR3 is CASSQEGGAASGYTF. The CDR3 coding sequence is TGCGCCAGCAGCCAAGAAGGAGGGGCGGCCAGTGGCTACACCTTC.

This chain uses TRBV30 with TRBJ2-7, with D unclear. Germline CDR1 reads GTSNPN; CDR2 reads SVGIG (reference sequence). V lost 7 bases and J 2 bases, leaving 12 bases between the germline ends. The CDR3 is 12 residues long. CDR3 in amino acids: CALDREAYEQYF. DNA of the CDR3: TGTGCCTTGGATAGAGAGGCCTACGAGCAGTACTTC.

The chain uses TRBV6-5 and TRBJ1-2; perhaps TRBD1 as D (5 bases). The CDR3 has 16 amino acids. V lost 0 bases and J 6 bases, leaving 17 bases between the germline ends. Per the germline V gene, CDR1 is MNHEY and CDR2 is SVGAGI. CDR3 in DNA: TGTGCCAGCAGTTACTCCCTGACGGGGGGGGAGGATGGCTACACCTTC. This encodes CASSYSLTGGEDGYTF.

The chain has TRBV30 and TRBJ2-2; 10 nucleotides match TRBD1. V was clipped by 0 bases and J by 4 bases; unmatched bases: 8. The germline CDR1 and CDR2 sequences are GTSNPN and SVGIG (reference sequence). The length of the CDR3 is 17 residues. The DNA of the CDR3 is TGTGCCTGGAGTGTGGCCACCGGGACAGGGGTCACCGGGGAGCTGTTTTTT. Its translation: CAWSVATGTGVTGELFF. The full variable domain, completed using reference TRBV30 and TRBJ2-2, is SQTIHQWPATLVQPVGSPLSLECTVEGTSNPNLYWYRQAAGRGLQLLFYSVGIGQISSEVPQNLSASRPQDRQFILSSKKLLLSDSGFYLCAWSVATGTGVTGELFFGEGSRLTVL.

V usage is TRBV7-9 and J usage is TRBJ2-3, with 11 bases identical to TRBD2. Germline V lookup: CDR1 SEHNR, CDR2 FQNEAQ (reference sequence). Trimming took 2 bases from V and 0 from J; bases not matched to a gene: 10. The CDR3 spans 19 residues. CDR3 in DNA: TGTGCCAGCAGCTTATTACTAGCGGGAGTCCGAACTAGCACAGATACGCAGTATTTT. Translation gives CASSLLLAGVRTSTDTQYF.